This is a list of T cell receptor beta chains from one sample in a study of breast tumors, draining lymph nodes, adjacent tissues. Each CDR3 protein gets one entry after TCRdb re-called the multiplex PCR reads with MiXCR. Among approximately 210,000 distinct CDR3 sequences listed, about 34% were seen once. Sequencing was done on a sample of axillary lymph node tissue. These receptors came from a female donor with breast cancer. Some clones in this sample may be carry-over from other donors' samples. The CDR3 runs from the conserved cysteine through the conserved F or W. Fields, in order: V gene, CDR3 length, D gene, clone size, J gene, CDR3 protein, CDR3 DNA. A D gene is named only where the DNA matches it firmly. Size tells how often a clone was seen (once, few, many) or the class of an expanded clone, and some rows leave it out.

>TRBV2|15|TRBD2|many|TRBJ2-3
CASRPGTRSTDTQYF
TGTGCCAGCAGACCCGGGACTAGAAGCACAGATACGCAGTATTTT
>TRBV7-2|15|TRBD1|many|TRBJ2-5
CASSLFRTGQETQYF
TGTGCCAGCAGCCTTTTCCGGACAGGACAAGAGACCCAGTACTTC
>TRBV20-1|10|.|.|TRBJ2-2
CSAKAGELFF
TGCAGTGCTAAAGCCGGGGAGCTGTTTTTT
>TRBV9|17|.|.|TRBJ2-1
CASSPSRGARTNTEQFF
TGTGCCAGCAGCCCTAGTCGGGGGGCGCGGACTAACACTGAGCAGTTCTTC
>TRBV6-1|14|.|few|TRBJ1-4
CASTQGGADEKLFF
TGTGCCAGCACCCAAGGGGGGGCGGATGAAAAACTGTTTTTT
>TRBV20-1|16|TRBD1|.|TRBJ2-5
CSAPRSTGGPQETQYF
TGCAGTGCGCCCCGATCTACAGGGGGCCCCCAAGAGACCCAGTACTTC
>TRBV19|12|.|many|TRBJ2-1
CASSIYSGEQFF
TGTGCCAGTAGTATCTACAGCGGCGAGCAGTTCTTC
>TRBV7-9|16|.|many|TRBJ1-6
CASSLGLRGPNSPLHF
TGTGCCAGCAGCTTAGGGCTCCGGGGCCCGAATTCACCCCTCCACTTT
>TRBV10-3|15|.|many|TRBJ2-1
CAISDPSWGYNEQFF
TGTGCCATCAGTGACCCCAGTTGGGGGTACAATGAGCAGTTCTTC
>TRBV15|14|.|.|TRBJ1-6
CATSRDLGGSPLHF
TGTGCCACCAGCAGAGATCTGGGCGGTTCACCCCTCCACTTT
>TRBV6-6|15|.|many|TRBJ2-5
CASSYSGEKGETQYF
TGTGCCAGCAGTTACTCGGGGGAGAAGGGGGAGACCCAGTACTTC
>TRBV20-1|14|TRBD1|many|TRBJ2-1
CSARFPGQGREQFF
TGCAGTGCTAGATTTCCGGGACAGGGGCGGGAGCAGTTCTTC
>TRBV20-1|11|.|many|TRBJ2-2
CSARDERELFF
TGCAGTGCTAGAGATGAGAGGGAGCTGTTTTTT
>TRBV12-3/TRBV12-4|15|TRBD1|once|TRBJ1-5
CASSLSDRGHQPQHF
TGTGCCAGCAGTTTAAGTGACAGGGGGCATCAGCCCCAGCATTTT
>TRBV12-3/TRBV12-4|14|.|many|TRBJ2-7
CASSLAIGGSEQYF
TGTGCCAGCAGCCTGGCTATTGGGGGCAGCGAGCAGTACTTC
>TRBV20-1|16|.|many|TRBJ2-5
CSAGTRGSFISETQYF
TGCAGTGCAGGGACTCGGGGGTCGTTCATTTCAGAGACCCAGTACTTC
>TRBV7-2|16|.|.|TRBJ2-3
CASSARPGPNTDTQYF
TGTGCCAGCAGCGCTCGACCGGGACCAAACACAGATACGCAGTATTTT
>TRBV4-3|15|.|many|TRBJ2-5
CASSQENRGGETQYF
TGCGCCAGCAGCCAAGAGAACAGGGGAGGTGAGACCCAGTACTTC
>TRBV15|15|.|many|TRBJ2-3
CATSRAAGSTDTQYF
TGTGCCACCAGCAGAGCGGCGGGTAGCACAGATACGCAGTATTTT
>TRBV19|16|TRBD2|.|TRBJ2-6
CASSRTGTSGSYVLTF
TGTGCCAGTAGTAGGACCGGGACTAGCGGGAGCTACGTCCTGACTTTC
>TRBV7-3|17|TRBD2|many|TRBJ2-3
CASSFGTSGEGADTQYF
TGTGCCAGCAGCTTTGGGACTAGCGGGGAAGGCGCAGATACGCAGTATTTT
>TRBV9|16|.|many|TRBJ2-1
CASSRTPGEGYNEQFF
TGTGCCAGCAGCCGAACACCGGGAGAGGGCTACAATGAGCAGTTCTTC
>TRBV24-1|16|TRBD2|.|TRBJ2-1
CATSDREVRSYNEQFF
TGTGCCACCAGTGACCGGGAGGTCAGGTCCTACAATGAGCAGTTCTTC
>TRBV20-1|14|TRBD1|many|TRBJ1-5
CSAKGQGSNQPQHF
TGCAGTGCTAAAGGACAGGGCAGCAATCAGCCCCAGCATTTT
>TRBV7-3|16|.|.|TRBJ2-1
CASSPTGTQTYNEQFF
TGTGCCAGCAGCCCAACAGGGACACAGACTTACAATGAGCAGTTCTTC
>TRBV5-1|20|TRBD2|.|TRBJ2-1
CASPFGLAGGPTRSYNEQFF
TGCGCCAGCCCCTTCGGGCTAGCGGGAGGGCCGACACGTTCCTACAATGAGCAGTTCTTC
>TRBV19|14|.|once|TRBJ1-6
CARGQDGYNSPLHF
TGTGCTAGAGGCCAAGACGGCTATAATTCACCCCTCCACTTT
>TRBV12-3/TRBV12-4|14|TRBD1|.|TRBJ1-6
CASSWTGGISPLHF
TGTGCCAGCAGTTGGACAGGGGGGATTTCACCCCTCCACTTT
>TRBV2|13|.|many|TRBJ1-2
CASSAAGFYGYTF
TGTGCCAGCAGTGCGGCAGGGTTCTATGGCTACACCTTC
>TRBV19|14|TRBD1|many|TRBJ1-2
CASSVPRDRDGYTF
TGTGCCAGTAGTGTCCCTCGGGACAGAGATGGCTACACCTTC
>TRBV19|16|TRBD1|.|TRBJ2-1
CASHPIQGQGAGEQFF
TGTGCCAGTCACCCAATCCAGGGACAGGGGGCGGGTGAGCAGTTCTTC
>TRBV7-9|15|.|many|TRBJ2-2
CASSFSRGNTGELFF
TGTGCCAGCAGCTTCTCTCGGGGGAACACCGGGGAGCTGTTTTTT
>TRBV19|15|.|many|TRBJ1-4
CASSTGRLGNEKLFF
TGTGCCAGTAGTACCGGGCGGTTGGGTAATGAAAAACTGTTTTTT
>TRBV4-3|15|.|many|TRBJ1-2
CASSHSRGARYGYTF
TGCGCCAGCAGCCACTCTCGGGGGGCGCGGTATGGCTACACCTTC
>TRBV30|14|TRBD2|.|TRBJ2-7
CAWSVLAGGHWQYF
TGTGCCTGGAGTGTACTTGCGGGAGGACACTGGCAGTACTTC
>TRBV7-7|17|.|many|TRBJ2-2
CASSPAGAGSNTGELFF
TGTGCTAGCAGCCCGGCCGGTGCGGGGTCGAACACCGGGGAGCTGTTTTTT
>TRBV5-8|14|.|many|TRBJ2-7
CASSLEHERYEQYF
TGTGCCAGCAGCTTGGAACACGAGCGCTACGAGCAGTACTTC
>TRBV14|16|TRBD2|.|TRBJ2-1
CASSQGILAGFGTQFF
TGTGCCAGCAGCCAAGGAATCCTAGCGGGGTTCGGGACGCAGTTCTTC
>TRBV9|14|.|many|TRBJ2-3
CASSVGYRGDTQYF
TGTGCCAGCAGCGTAGGATACAGAGGAGATACGCAGTATTTT
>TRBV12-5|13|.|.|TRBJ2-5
CASGLWEKETQYF
TGTGCTAGTGGTTTATGGGAGAAAGAGACCCAGTACTTC
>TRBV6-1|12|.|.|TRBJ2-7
CASRLGPYEQYF
TGTGCCAGCAGACTAGGGCCCTACGAGCAGTACTTC
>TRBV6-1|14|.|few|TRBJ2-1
CASTDPGGYNEQFF
TGTGCCAGCACCGACCCTGGGGGTTACAATGAGCAGTTCTTC
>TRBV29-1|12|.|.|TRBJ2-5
CSARNTGETQYF
TGCAGCGCCAGAAACACCGGGGAGACCCAGTACTTC
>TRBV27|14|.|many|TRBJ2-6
CASRRGSGANVLTF
TGTGCCAGCAGAAGGGGTTCTGGGGCCAACGTCCTGACTTTC
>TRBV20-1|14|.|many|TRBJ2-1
CSARDLQGYNEQFF
TGCAGTGCTAGAGATCTTCAGGGGTACAATGAGCAGTTCTTC
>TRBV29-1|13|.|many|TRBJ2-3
CSVGVTSTDTQYF
TGCAGCGTTGGCGTTACTAGCACAGATACGCAGTATTTT
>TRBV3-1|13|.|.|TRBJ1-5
CVSSQGGNQPQHF
TGTGTCAGCAGCCAAGGGGGGAATCAGCCCCAGCATTTT
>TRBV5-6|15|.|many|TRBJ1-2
CASSLVFRGLYGYTF
TGTGCCAGCAGCTTGGTGTTTCGAGGGCTCTATGGCTACACCTTC
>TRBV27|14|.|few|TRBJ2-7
CASSPDVKSYEQYF
TGTGCCAGCAGCCCGGATGTGAAGTCCTACGAGCAGTACTTC
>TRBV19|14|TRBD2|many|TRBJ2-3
CASTTSGSTDTQYF
TGTGCCAGTACGACTAGCGGCAGCACAGATACGCAGTATTTT
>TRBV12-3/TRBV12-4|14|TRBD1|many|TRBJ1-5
CASRRQGLNQPQHF
TGTGCCAGCAGGCGACAGGGGTTAAATCAGCCCCAGCATTTT
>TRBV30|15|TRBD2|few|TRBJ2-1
CAWSVMTSAYNEQFF
TGTGCCTGGAGTGTTATGACTAGCGCCTACAATGAGCAGTTCTTC
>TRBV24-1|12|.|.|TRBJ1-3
CATRGVGNTIYF
TGTGCCACCAGGGGCGTTGGAAACACCATATATTTT